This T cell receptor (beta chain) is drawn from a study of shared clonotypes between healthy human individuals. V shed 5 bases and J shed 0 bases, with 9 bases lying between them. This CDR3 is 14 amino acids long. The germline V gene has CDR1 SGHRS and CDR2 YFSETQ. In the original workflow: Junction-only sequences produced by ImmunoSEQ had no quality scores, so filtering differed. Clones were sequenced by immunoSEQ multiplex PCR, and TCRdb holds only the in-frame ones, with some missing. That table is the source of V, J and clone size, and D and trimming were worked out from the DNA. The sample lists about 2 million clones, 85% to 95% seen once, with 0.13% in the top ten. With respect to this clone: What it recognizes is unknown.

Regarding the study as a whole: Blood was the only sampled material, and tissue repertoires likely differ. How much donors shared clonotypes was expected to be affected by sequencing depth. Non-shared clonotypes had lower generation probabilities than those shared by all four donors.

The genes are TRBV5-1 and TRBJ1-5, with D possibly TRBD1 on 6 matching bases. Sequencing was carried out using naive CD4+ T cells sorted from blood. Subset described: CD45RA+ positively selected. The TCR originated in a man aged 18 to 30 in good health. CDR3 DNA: TGCGCCAGCAGAAAGGACAGTAGCAATCAGCCCCAGCATTTT. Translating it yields CASRKDSSNQPQHF. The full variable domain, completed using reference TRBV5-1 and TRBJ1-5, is KAGVTQTPRYLIKTRGQQVTLSCSPISGHRSVSWYQQTPGQGLQFLFEYFSETQRNKGNFPGRFSGRQFSNSRSEMNVSTLELGDSALYLCASRKDSSNQPQHFGDGTRLSIL.